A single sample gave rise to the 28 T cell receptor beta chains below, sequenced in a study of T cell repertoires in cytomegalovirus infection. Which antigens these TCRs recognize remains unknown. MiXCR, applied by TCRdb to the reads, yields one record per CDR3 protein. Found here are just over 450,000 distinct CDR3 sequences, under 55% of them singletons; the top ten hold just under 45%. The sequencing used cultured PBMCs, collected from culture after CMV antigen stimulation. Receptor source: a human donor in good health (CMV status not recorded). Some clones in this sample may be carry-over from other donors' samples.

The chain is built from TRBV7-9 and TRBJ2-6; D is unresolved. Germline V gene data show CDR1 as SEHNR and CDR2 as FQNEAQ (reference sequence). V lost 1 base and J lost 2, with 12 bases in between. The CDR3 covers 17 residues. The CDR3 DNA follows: TGTGCCAGCAGCTTAGGTACAGCCGCCGCTGGGGCCAACGTCCTGACTTTC. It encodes CASSLGTAAAGANVLTF.

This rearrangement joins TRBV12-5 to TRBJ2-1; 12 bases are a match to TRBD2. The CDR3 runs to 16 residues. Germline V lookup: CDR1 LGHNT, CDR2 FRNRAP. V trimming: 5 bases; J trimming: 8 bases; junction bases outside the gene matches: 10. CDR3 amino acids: CASGRLTSGRGDEQFF. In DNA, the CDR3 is TGTGCTAGTGGTCGTTTGACTAGCGGGAGAGGGGATGAGCAGTTCTTC.

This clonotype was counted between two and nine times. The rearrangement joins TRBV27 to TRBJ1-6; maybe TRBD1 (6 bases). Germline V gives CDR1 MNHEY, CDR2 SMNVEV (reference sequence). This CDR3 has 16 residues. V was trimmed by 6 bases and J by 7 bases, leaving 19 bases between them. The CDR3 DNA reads TGTGCCAGCAGCCCGAGAACTACAGGGACCAATTCACCCCTCCACTTT. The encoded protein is CASSPRTTGTNSPLHF.

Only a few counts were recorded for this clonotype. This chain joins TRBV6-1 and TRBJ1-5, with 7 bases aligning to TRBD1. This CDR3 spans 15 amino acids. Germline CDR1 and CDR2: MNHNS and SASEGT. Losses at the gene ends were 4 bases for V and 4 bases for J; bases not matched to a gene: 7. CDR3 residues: CASSGYRGSNQPQHF. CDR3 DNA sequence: TGTGCCAGCAGTGGCTACAGGGGTAGTAATCAGCCCCAGCATTTT.

The CDR3 sequence is CASSLRQGAGNQPQHF. As DNA, the CDR3 is TGTGCCAGCAGTCTCCGACAGGGGGCAGGCAATCAGCCCCAGCATTTT. The chain combines TRBV28 with TRBJ1-5, with TRBD1 matching 10 bases. The junction had 6 bases not matched to a gene; V was cut back by 5 bases and J by 2 bases. Germline V CDR1 and CDR2: MDHEN, SYDVKM. The CDR3 loop spans 16 amino acids.

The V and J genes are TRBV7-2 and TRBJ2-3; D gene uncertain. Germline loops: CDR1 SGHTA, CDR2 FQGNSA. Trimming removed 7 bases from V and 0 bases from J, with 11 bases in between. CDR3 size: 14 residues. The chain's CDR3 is CASTSLPSTDTQYF. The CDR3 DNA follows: TGTGCCAGCACCTCCCTTCCAAGCACAGATACGCAGTATTTT. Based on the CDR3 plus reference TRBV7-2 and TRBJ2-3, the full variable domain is GAGVSQSPSNKVTEKGKDVELRCDPISGHTALYWYRQSLGQGLEFLIYFQGNSAPDKSGLPSDRFSAERTGGSVSTLTIQRTQQEDSAVYLCASTSLPSTDTQYFGPGTRLTVL.

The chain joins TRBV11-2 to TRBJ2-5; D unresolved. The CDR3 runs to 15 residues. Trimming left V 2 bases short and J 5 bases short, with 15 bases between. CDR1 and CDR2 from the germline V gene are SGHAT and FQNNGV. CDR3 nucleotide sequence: TGTGCCAGCAGCTTATTAGGGCTGGTTCTGGAGACCCAGTACTTC. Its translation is CASSLLGLVLETQYF.

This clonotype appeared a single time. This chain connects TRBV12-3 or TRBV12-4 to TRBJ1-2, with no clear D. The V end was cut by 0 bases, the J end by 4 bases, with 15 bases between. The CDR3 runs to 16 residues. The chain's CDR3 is CASSLALTVGIYGYTF. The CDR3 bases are TGTGCCAGCAGTTTAGCGCTAACCGTCGGGATCTATGGCTACACCTTC.

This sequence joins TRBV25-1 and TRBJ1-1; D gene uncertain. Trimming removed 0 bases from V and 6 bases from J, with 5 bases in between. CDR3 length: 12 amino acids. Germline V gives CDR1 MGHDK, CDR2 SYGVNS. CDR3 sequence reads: CASSEYRSEAFF. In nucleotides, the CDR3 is TGTGCCAGCAGTGAATATCGGTCTGAAGCTTTCTTT.

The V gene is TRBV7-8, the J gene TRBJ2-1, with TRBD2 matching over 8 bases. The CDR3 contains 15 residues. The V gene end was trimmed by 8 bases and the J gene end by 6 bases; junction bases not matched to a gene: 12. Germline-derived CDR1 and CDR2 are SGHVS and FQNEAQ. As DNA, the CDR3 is TGTGCCAGCTATAGGGTGGCTAGCGGGTCCAATGAGCAGTTCTTC. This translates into CASYRVASGSNEQFF.

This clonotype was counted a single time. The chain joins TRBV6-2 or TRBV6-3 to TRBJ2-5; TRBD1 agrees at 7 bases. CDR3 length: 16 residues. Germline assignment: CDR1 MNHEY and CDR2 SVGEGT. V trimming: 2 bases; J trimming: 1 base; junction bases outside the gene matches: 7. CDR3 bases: TGTGCCAGCAGTTACACCCGGGACAGCGTCCAAGAGACCCAGTACTTC. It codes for CASSYTRDSVQETQYF.

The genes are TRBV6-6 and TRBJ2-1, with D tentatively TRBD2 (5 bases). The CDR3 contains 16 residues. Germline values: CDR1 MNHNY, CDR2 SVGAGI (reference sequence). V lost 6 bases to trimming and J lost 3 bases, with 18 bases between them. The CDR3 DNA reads TGTGCCAGCAGCCCCCCCGAGGGCAGGCTCTACAATGAGCAGTTCTTC. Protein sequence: CASSPPEGRLYNEQFF.

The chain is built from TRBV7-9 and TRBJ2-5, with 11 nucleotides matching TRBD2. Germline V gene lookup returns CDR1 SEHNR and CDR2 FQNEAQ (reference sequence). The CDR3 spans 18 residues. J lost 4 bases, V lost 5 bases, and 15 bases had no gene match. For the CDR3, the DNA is TGTGCCAGCAGCCCCAATCGCGTTAGCGGGAGGGCCGGAGAGACCCAGTACTTC. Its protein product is CASSPNRVSGRAGETQYF.

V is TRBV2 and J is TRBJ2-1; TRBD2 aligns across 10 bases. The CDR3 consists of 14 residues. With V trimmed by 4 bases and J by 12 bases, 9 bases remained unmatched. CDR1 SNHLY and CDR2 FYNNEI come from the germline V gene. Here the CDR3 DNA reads TGTGCCAGCAGTGTAGAGACTAGCGGGTTGGGGCAGTTCTTC. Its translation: CASSVETSGLGQFF.

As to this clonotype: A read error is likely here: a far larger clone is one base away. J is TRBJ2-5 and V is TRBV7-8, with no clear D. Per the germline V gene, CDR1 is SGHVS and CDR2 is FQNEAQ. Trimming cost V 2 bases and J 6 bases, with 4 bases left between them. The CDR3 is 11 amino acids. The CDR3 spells CASSLKQTQYF. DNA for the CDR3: TGTGCCAGCAGCTTAAAGCAGACCCAGTACTTC.

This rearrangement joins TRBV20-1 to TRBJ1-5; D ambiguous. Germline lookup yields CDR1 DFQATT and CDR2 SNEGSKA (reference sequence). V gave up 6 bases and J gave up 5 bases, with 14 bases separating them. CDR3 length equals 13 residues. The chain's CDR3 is CSAAREGDQPQHF. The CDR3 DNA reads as TGCAGTGCCGCTCGGGAGGGCGATCAGCCCCAGCATTTT.

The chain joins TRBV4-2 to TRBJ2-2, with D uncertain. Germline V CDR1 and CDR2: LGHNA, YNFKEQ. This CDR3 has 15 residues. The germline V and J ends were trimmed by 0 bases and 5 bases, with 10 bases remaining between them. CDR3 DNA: TGTGCCAGCAGCCAAGATCTTTCTGGGACCGGGGAGCTGTTTTTT. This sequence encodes CASSQDLSGTGELFF.

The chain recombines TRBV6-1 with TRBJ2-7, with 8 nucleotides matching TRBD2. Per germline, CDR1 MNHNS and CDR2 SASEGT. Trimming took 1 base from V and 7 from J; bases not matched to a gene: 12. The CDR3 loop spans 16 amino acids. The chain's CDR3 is CASSEDDGGASREQYF. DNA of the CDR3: TGTGCCAGCAGTGAAGACGACGGGGGGGCCTCTCGGGAGCAGTACTTC.

In DNA, the CDR3 is TGTGCCAGCAGCGTGCTGGATGCGGCTACGCAGTATTTT. Protein product: CASSVLDAATQYF. V usage is TRBV7-2 and J usage is TRBJ2-3; D call uncertain. Per germline, CDR1 SGHTA and CDR2 FQGNSA. The CDR3 loop spans 13 amino acids. V lost 5 bases and J 8 bases, leaving 14 bases between the germline ends.

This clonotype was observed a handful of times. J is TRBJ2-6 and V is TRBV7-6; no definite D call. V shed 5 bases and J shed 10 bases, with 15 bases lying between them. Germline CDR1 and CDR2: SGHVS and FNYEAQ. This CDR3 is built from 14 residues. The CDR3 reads CASSQDQTINVLTF. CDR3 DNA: TGTGCCAGCAGCCAAGACCAGACAATAAACGTCCTGACTTTC.

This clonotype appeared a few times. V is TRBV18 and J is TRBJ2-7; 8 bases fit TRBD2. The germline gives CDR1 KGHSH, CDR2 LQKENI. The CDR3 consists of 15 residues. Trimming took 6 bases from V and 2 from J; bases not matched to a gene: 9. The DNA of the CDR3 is TGTGCCAGCTCCCCTACCGGGACTAGGGCCTACGAGCAGTACTTC. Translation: CASSPTGTRAYEQYF.

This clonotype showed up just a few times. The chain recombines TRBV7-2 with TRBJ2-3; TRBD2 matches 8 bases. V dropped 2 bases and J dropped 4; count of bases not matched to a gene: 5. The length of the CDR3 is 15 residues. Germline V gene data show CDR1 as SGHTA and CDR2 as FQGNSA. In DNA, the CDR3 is TGTGCCAGCAGCTTATGGGGACTAGGGCCAGATACGCAGTATTTT. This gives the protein CASSLWGLGPDTQYF.

The CDR3: CASHRGGSYNSPLHF. The CDR3 DNA reads as TGTGCCAGCCATAGGGGAGGGTCCTATAATTCACCCCTCCACTTT. The chain joins TRBV7-2 to TRBJ1-6, with D perhaps TRBD1 (5 bases). Deletions cut 8 bases from V and 1 base from J, with 12 bases between. Looked up from germline, CDR1 is SGHTA and CDR2 is FQGNSA. The CDR3 covers 15 residues.

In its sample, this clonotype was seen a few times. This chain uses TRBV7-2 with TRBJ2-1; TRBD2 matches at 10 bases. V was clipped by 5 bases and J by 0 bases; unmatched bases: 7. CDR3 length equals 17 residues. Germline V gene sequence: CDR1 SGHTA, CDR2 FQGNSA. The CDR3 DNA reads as TGTGCCAGCAGCCTTCTAGCGGGGGCGAGCTCCTACAATGAGCAGTTCTTC. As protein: CASSLLAGASSYNEQFF.

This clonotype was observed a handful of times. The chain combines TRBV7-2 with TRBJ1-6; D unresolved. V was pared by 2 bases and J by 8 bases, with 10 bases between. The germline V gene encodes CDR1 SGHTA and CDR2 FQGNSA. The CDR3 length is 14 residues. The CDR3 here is CASSLNTDYSPLHF. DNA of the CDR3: TGTGCCAGCAGCTTAAACACGGACTATTCACCCCTCCACTTT.

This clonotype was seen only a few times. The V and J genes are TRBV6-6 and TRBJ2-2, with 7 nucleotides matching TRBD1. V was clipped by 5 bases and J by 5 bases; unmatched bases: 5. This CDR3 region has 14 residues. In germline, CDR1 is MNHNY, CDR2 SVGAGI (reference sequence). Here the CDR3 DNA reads TGTGCCAGCAGTCGTCGACAGGGAACCGGGGAGCTGTTTTTT. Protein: CASSRRQGTGELFF.

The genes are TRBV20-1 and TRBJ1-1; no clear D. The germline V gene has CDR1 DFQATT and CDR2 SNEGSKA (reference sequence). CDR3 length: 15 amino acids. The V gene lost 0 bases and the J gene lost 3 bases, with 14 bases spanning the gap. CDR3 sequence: CSARDPATEDTEAFF. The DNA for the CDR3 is TGCAGTGCTAGAGATCCGGCGACCGAGGACACTGAAGCTTTCTTT.

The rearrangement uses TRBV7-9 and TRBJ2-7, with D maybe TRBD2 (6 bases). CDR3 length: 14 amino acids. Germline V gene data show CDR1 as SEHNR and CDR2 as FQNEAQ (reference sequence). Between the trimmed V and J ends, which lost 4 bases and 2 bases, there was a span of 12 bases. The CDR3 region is CASSSPGRPYEQYF. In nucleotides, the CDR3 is TGTGCCAGCAGCTCCCCCGGGAGACCCTACGAGCAGTACTTC.